This T cell receptor (beta chain) stems from a study of T cell changes during pregnancy in multiple sclerosis. The sample holds a few counts of this clone. This CDR3 has 17 amino acids. Germline V gene sequence: CDR1 SEHNR, CDR2 FQNEAQ (reference sequence). The V end lost 1 base, the J end lost 0 bases, and 13 bases lay between the germline ends. Some clones are missing from TCRdb's copy, which holds only in-frame ones; the method was immunoSEQ multiplex PCR. The sample shows under 65,000 clones, about 93% of them seen only once. The source of this sequence is a female donor with multiple sclerosis, enrolled in a pregnancy study. Here the sequenced sample was CD8+ T cells from peripheral blood mononuclear cells, taken in the third trimester of pregnancy. The chain recombines TRBV7-9 with TRBJ2-4, with a weak D call TRBD2 (6 bases). CDR3 protein: CASSLVSSGLAKNIQYF. The CDR3 DNA reads as TGTGCCAGCAGCTTAGTATCCAGCGGGCTAGCCAAAAACATTCAGTACTTC.